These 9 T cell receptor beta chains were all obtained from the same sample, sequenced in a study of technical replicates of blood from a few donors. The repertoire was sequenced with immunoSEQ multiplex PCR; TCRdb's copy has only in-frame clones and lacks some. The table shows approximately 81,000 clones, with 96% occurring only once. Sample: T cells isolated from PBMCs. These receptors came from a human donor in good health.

The CDR3 spells CASSTTSGAAEQYF. CDR3 nucleotides: TGTGCCAGCAGTACCACTAGCGGGGCCGCAGAGCAGTACTTC. The J gene is TRBJ2-7, the V gene TRBV6-5; 10 nucleotides align to TRBD2. Germline CDR1 is MNHEY and CDR2 is SVGAGI. V was clipped by 5 bases and J by 7 bases; unmatched bases: 8. CDR3 size: 14 residues.

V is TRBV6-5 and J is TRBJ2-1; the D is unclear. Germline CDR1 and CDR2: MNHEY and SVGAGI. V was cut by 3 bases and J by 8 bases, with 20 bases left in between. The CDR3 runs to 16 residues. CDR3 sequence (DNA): TGTGCCAGCAGTTATGCCCTCAGCGCGGCTACTGATGAGCAGTTCTTC. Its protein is CASSYALSAATDEQFF.

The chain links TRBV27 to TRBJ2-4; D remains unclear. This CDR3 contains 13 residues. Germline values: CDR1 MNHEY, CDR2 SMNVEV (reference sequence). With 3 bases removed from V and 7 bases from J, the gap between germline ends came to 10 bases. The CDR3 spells CASSFFSGNIQYF. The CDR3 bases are TGTGCCAGCAGTTTCTTCTCCGGGAACATTCAGTACTTC.

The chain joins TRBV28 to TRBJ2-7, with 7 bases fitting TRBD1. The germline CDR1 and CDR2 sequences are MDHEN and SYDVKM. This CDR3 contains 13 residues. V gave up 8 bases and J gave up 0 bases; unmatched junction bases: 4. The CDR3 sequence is CASGPGGSYEQYF. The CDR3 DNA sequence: TGTGCCAGCGGGCCAGGGGGCTCCTACGAGCAGTACTTC.

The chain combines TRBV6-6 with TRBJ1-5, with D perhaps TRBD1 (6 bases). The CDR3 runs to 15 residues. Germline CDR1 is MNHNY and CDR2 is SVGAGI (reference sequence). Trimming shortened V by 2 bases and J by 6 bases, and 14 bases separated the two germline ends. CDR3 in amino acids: CASSYPDSLGQPQHF. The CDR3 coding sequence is TGTGCCAGCAGTTACCCGGACAGTCTAGGTCAGCCCCAGCATTTT.

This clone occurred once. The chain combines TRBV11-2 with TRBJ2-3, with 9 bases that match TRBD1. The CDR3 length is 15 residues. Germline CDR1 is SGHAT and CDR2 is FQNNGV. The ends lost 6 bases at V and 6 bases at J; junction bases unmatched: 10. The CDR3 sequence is CASSLTGGVLDTQYF. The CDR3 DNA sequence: TGTGCCAGCAGTTTAACAGGGGGCGTTCTGGATACGCAGTATTTT.

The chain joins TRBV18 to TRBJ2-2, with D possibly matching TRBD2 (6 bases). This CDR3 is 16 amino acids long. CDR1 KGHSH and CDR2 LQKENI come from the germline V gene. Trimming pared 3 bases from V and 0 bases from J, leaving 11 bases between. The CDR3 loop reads CASSPSRLANTGELFF. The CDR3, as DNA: TGTGCCAGCTCACCCTCGCGACTAGCGAACACCGGGGAGCTGTTTTTT.

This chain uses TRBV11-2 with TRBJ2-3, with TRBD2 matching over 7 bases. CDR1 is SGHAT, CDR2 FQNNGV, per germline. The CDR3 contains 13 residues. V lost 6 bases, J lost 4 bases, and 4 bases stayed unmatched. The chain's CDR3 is CASSFTSADTQYF. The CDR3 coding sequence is TGTGCCAGCAGTTTTACTAGCGCAGATACGCAGTATTTT.

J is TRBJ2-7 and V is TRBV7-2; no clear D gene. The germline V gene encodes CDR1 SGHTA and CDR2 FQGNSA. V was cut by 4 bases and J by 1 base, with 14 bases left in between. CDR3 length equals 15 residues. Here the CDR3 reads CASSSYFPVSYEQYF. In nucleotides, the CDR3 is TGTGCCAGCAGCTCATACTTTCCCGTTTCCTACGAGCAGTACTTC.